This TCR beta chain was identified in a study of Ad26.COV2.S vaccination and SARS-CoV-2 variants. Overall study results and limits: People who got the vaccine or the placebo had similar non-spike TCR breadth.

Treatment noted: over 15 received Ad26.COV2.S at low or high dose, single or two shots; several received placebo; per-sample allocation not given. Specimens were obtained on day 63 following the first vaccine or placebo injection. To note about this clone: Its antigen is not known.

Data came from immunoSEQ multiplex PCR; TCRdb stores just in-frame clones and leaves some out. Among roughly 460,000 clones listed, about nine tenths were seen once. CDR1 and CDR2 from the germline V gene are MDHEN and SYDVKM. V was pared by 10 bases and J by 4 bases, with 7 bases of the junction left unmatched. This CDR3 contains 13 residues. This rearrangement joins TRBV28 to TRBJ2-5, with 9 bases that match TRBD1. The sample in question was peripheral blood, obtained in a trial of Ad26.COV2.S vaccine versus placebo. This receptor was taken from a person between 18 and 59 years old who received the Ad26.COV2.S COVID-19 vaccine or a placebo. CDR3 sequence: CATRQGGIETQYF. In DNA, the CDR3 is TGTGCCACCCGACAGGGGGGTATAGAGACCCAGTACTTC.